The 9 T cell receptor beta chains reported below all come from one sample, sequenced in a study of T cell repertoires in cytomegalovirus infection. TCRdb passed the reads through MiXCR, listing each CDR3 protein once. The sample includes nearly 650,000 distinct CDR3 sequences, approximately 25% seen only once; the top ten take 8%. The sample comprised CD8+ T cells from PBMCs. The origin of the receptors is a human donor in good health (CMV status not recorded). Some clones in this sample may be carry-over from other donors' samples.

This chain uses TRBV4-3 with TRBJ2-7; D unresolved. Germline-derived CDR1 and CDR2 are LGHNA and YSLEER. The V gene lost 0 bases and the J gene lost 2 bases, with 11 bases spanning the gap. This CDR3 spans 15 amino acids. The CDR3 bases are TGCGCCAGCAGCCAAGATTTGGGCGGAGCCTACGAGCAGTACGTC. Encoded protein: CASSQDLGGAYEQYV.

This clonotype has at least ten counts. The chain is built from TRBV7-8 and TRBJ2-6; 7 bases are shared with TRBD1. Per germline, CDR1 SGHVS and CDR2 FQNEAQ. V dropped 4 bases and J dropped 0; count of bases not matched to a gene: 3. The CDR3 runs 16 residues. CDR3 in DNA: TGTGCCAGCAGCTCGAGACAGGGCTCTGGGGCCAACGTCCTGACTTTC. Translation: CASSSRQGSGANVLTF.

This clonotype has a count of ten or more. This rearrangement joins TRBV4-2 to TRBJ1-1, with a possible D match to TRBD1 (6 bases). V was shortened by 3 bases and J by 5 bases, with 13 bases between the two germline ends. This CDR3 has 14 residues. Per germline, CDR1 LGHNA and CDR2 YNFKEQ. CDR3 sequence reads: CASSQAGQGTEAFF. Here the CDR3 DNA reads TGTGCCAGCAGCCAGGCAGGGCAGGGGACTGAAGCTTTCTTT.

The V gene is TRBV12-5, the J gene TRBJ2-2; 14 bases are shared with TRBD2. CDR1 is LGHNT, CDR2 FRNRAP, per germline. The CDR3 spans 18 residues. Trimming at V came to 1 base and at J to 3 bases, leaving 4 bases not matched to a gene. The CDR3, as DNA: TGTGCTAGTGGTTTGGAGGGACTAGCGGGGGTTTACACCGGGGAGCTGTTTTTT. Translating it yields CASGLEGLAGVYTGELFF.

This chain links TRBV7-8 with TRBJ2-3; D unresolved. CDR1 is SGHVS and CDR2 is FQNEAQ in the germline V gene. The CDR3 extends over 13 amino acids. Trimming pared 1 base from V and 6 bases from J, leaving 8 bases between. The CDR3 here is CASSLGQRDTQYF. The CDR3 bases are TGTGCCAGCAGCTTAGGCCAAAGGGATACGCAGTATTTT.

A remark on this clonotype: This may stem from a read error, because a much larger clone lies one nucleotide away. CDR3 coding DNA: TGTGCCAACAGCCTCGCAGACTCCGGGAGGGATGGCTACACCTTC. Amino acids: CANSLADSGRDGYTF. This chain links TRBV7-9 with TRBJ1-2, with D uncertain. The CDR3 totals 15 residues. CDR1 and CDR2 from the germline V gene are SEHNR and FQNEAQ (reference sequence).

The chain joins TRBV7-9 to TRBJ1-2; D ambiguous. This CDR3 has 13 residues. Germline V gene sequence: CDR1 SEHNR, CDR2 FQNEAQ (reference sequence). Trimming shortened V by 3 bases and J by 6 bases, and 11 bases separated the two germline ends. CDR3 DNA sequence: TGTGCCAGCAGCTTGGTGGGAGGGCATGGCTACACCTTC. Protein sequence: CASSLVGGHGYTF.

This clonotype has only a few counts. V and J are TRBV6-5 and TRBJ2-1, with D possibly called TRBD1 or TRBD2 (5 bases each). This CDR3 spans 15 amino acids. With 5 bases removed from V and 6 bases from J, the gap between germline ends came to 17 bases. Germline V lookup: CDR1 MNHEY, CDR2 SVGAGI. CDR3 in DNA: TGTGCCAGCAGTCCGGGACCCGGGGTGGGCAATGAGCAGTTCTTC. Encoded protein: CASSPGPGVGNEQFF.

This clonotype was counted a single time. V gene TRBV20-1 combines with J gene TRBJ1-6, with D possibly matching TRBD1 (5 bases). Trimming took off 0 bases at V and 0 bases at J, with 15 bases between the two ends. This CDR3 comprises 18 residues. Germline V gene data show CDR1 as DFQATT and CDR2 as SNEGSKA (reference sequence). CDR3 region: CSAREQERYSSYNSPLHF. The CDR3 DNA follows: TGCAGTGCTAGAGAACAGGAACGTTATAGCTCCTATAATTCACCCCTCCACTTT.